This record looks at one TCR beta chain sequence and its context. The antigen it binds to is not known. The input lacks base qualities; no much larger clone sits a single base away. Library preparation employed the immunoSEQ multiplex PCR assay. The multiplex PCR relied on a mix of 60 forward primers for TCR Vbeta segments and 13 reverse primers for TCR Jbeta segments. The CDR3 region of rearranged TCR beta genes was amplified from genomic DNA with a multiplex PCR assay. Amplified TCR beta libraries were sequenced as 87-base-pair reads on the Illumina HiSeq System. The authors' analysis ran thus. A later analysis tallied roughly 78 million unique TCR beta chains across the 610 or so repertoires, and roughly 11 million of those chains were shared by two or more donors. Raw reads were error-corrected and collapsed into unique sequences with a nearest-neighbor algorithm that merged closely related sequences to remove PCR and sequencing errors. Alignment of CDR3 sequences to IMGT reference sequences was used to assign V, D and J gene segments. Each retained sequence needed at least a six-nucleotide match to both a V gene segment and a J gene segment. A rearrangement was called productive if the CDR3 had no stop codons and remained in frame with V and J, and every other rearrangement was called non-productive. Following IMGT convention, CDR3 was defined as the stretch from the second conserved V-encoded cysteine to the conserved J-encoded phenylalanine. Sequences without an unambiguous match to a single V gene segment were excluded from the earlier analysis of approximately 600 of the donors. In an earlier analysis of approximately 550 of the donors, V segments were called functional above 56.7% productive rearrangements and were called segregating when the between-donor standard deviation exceeded 5%. To diagnose cytomegalovirus status from the catalog of TCR beta chain sequences, a statistical classification framework was built. In a later analysis, TCR nucleotide sequences were compared against IMGT/GENE-DB human TR gene sequences so that V and J genes could be assigned. The TCRdist pipeline was used in a later analysis to assign CDR3 sequences and most-parsimonious VDJ recombination scenarios. In a later analysis, each TCR beta chain was defined by its CDR3 amino acid sequence together with its V-gene family, and reads without a unique V-gene family were excluded. In a later analysis, fewer than 650 highly shared, low-generation-probability nucleotide sequences were removed to address suspected cross-contamination and a sequencing artifact. For each public chain, a later analysis derived a clonal expansion index from normalized ranks of inferred template counts within each repertoire. In a later analysis, generation probabilities were computed using a VDJ recombination model fitted to out-of-frame rearrangements, and the results were checked against IGoR. Hypergeometric tests were used in a later analysis to score TCR-TCR, TCR-HLA and TCR-CMV co-occurrence, with a repertoire-size bias correction applied to the TCR pairs. In a later analysis, false discovery rates were estimated by permuting HLA or CMV assignments 20 times. In a later analysis, co-occurring TCRs were grouped using DBSCAN, and TCRdist sequence similarity was added for clustering within HLA-allele-positive subsets. Repertoires with fewer than 30,000 or more than 120,000 public chains were left out of co-occurrence clustering, as were four to six repertoires with anomalous nucleotide sharing. TCRdb holds this immuneACCESS table with in-frame rearrangements only. Some clones are missing; in checked studies, unresolved V genes explain under half, and the rest has no known cause. V, J and clone size are those of that table, while D and trimming were read from the DNA. In this sample the table shows some 180,000 clones, around 75% of which occur a single time. About 3.1% of the sample lies in the top ten.

The cohort consisted of 600 to 700 healthy bone marrow donors. At the time of sampling, every cohort member was nominally healthy, though immune exposures that went unrecorded were likely present. The donor was CMV seronegative and was included in the group of around 320 seronegative cohort members. A peripheral blood sample was provided by each donor, and peripheral blood mononuclear cells were used for TCR beta sequencing. Genomic DNA extraction from the blood cell samples was performed with the Qiagen DNeasy Blood Extraction Kit. This sample stems from a study of cytomegalovirus exposure and HLA in healthy donors (dated by TCRdb to 2016 to 2017). For the wider study: An earlier analysis of approximately 640 of the donors reported 250 to 300 Gb of sequence data and roughly 100 million unique TCR beta sequences from about 200 million T cells. The aim of the study was to test whether cataloging public T cell receptors could identify signatures of past pathogen exposure. A later analysis re-analyzed previously published TCR beta repertoires from 666 donors and added high-resolution HLA genotyping to study TCR occurrence patterns. Of the 350 to 450 genotyped donors, more than 75% were placed in the genetic ancestry cluster associated with self-reported Caucasian donors. The number of typed donors differed by locus: about 629-630 for A, B, C, DRB1 and DQB1; approximately 520 for DQA1; over 600 for DPA1; and around 470 for DPB1. All discovery cohort repertoires had been generated on a single sequencing platform. An early release covering 500 to 750 HLA-typed donors comprised 250 to 350 gigabases of sequencing data and some 79 million unique TCR sequences. Rather than using new phenotypic data, the later analysis identified candidate immune exposures from TCR beta sequences and from how often those sequences occurred across donors. An earlier analysis of several hundred of the donors applied high-throughput TCR beta sequencing to assess whether each TCR beta V gene segment acted as functional or pseudogenic. Several DR-DQ haplotypes were handled as single units for association and clustering, since linkage in the cohort was strong. High-throughput TCR immunosequencing, statistical association of individual TCRs with disease status, and machine learning were combined to predict cytomegalovirus infection status. Among some 400 genotyped donors of the cohort, an average of approximately 200,000 unique TCR beta nucleotide sequences was sequenced per donor, of which about 19% were non-productive. Along with the roughly 670-subject first cohort, a separate validation cohort of some 130 different subjects was used. Both class I and class II loci were covered by HLA typing, at four-digit resolution. A later genetic analysis took genome-wide SNP genotypes for about 55% of the 666 donors and used that subset as a discovery cohort. Using immunosequencing, the study profiled T cell repertoires from 640 or so subjects and related those repertoires to cytomegalovirus serostatus. Donor age, sex, ethnicity and CMV serostatus were collected together with the repertoire data.

Points the paper makes about the study in general: Most CMV-associated TCR beta chains appeared to be HLA-restricted in a later analysis, and the HLA associations seemed to be driven largely by CMV exposure. Linkage disequilibrium might explain the correlated functional status among segregating V segments, but an unknown experimental factor could not be ruled out. When HLA alleles, especially DR and DQ, strongly co-occurred, attributing TCR associations to individual alleles was difficult. A later analysis found that TCR association rates varied across HLA loci, with DRB1 alleles showing the most associated TCRs and HLA-C alleles the fewest. The authors suggested that the approach could potentially be extended to other disease states and immunological phenotypes. At a false discovery rate of 0.05, a later analysis linked 16,951 TCR beta sequences to specific HLA alleles. The study gave a list of some 150 TCR beta chains associated with cytomegalovirus. HLA typing was unavailable for some donors at each locus, so association tests used only the typed subset. According to a later analysis, parvovirus B19, influenza, CMV and Epstein-Barr virus appeared linked to several top co-occurrence clusters. An association between a missense DCLRE1C variant and V-gene and J-gene trimming of TCR beta chains was found in a later genetic analysis and replicated in an independent cohort. Three of the identified cytomegalovirus-associated TCR beta chains were confirmed in vitro to be specific for cytomegalovirus antigens. The classifier was reported to diagnose cytomegalovirus status with high specificity and sensitivity in both the original and validation cohorts. A further reported finding was that TCR beta sequences accurately predicted the HLA-A and HLA-B alleles for most subjects in the first cohort. Roughly uniform sequencing depth across donors was assumed in presence/absence analyses, although this assumption may not hold. A later analysis found that HLA-associated TCR beta chains were more clonally expanded and had lower generation probabilities than equally common non-associated chains. A cluster of highly shared sequence variants was judged likely to be a technical artifact of the sequencing pipeline. The only immune exposure information available for the cohort was CMV serostatus. Some IMGT-functional V segments, including TRBV6-2 and TRBV6-3, could not be told apart with the 87-base-pair reads, so those segments were excluded. Because counts were too low, around 18 rarely observed V segments, including chromosome 9 orphons, were left out of the earlier analysis of a few hundred of the donors. Most TCR sequences were observed very rarely across donors, whereas some public TCRs were present in many individuals. An earlier analysis of several hundred of the donors showed that most TCR beta V segments appeared in productive rearrangements either about 87% or about 30% of the time, which broadly matched IMGT annotations. In a later genetic analysis, fewer N-insertions in productive TCRs were reported among donors in an Asian-associated ancestry cluster than the roughly 700-donor mean. The cohort was sequenced for TCR beta chains only, and without alpha or paired-chain data the features that could be detected were limited.

The germline V gene provides CDR1 SGHRS and CDR2 YFSETQ. From the cysteine through the phenylalanine, the CDR3 covers 15 amino acids. The kept DNA is CDR3 alone, 45 bases in frame from the first base. This TCR derives from a female donor in good health and CMV-seronegative. The sequence is built from TRBV5-1 and TRBJ2-5; a weak D assignment points to TRBD1 (7 bases agree). The J call may be faulty, since TRBJ2-7 better matches the DNA end. Specimen: PBMCs. The CDR3 is CASSSQGRETNEQYF. DNA sequence: TGCGCCAGCAGCTCACAGGGGCGGGAAACCAACGAGCAGTACTTC.